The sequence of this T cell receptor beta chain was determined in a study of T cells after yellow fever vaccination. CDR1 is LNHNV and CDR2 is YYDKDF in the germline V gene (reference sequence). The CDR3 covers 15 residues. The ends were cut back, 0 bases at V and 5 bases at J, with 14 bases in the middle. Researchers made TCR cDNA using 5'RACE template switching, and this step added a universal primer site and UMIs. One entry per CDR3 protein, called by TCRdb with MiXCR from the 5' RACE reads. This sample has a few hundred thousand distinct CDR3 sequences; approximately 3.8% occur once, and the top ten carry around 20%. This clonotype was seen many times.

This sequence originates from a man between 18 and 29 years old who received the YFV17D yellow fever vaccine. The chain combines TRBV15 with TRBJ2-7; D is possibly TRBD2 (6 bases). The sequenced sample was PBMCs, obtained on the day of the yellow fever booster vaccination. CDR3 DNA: TGTGCCACCAGCAGAGATTCGGGGGTTCGAGACGAGCAGTACTTC. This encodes CATSRDSGVRDEQYF. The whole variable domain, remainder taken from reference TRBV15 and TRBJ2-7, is DAMVIQNPRYQVTQFGKPVTLSCSQTLNHNVMYWYQQKSSQAPKLLFHYYDKDFNNEADTPDNFQSRRPNTSFCFLDIRSPGLGDTAMYLCATSRDSGVRDEQYFGPGTRLTVT.